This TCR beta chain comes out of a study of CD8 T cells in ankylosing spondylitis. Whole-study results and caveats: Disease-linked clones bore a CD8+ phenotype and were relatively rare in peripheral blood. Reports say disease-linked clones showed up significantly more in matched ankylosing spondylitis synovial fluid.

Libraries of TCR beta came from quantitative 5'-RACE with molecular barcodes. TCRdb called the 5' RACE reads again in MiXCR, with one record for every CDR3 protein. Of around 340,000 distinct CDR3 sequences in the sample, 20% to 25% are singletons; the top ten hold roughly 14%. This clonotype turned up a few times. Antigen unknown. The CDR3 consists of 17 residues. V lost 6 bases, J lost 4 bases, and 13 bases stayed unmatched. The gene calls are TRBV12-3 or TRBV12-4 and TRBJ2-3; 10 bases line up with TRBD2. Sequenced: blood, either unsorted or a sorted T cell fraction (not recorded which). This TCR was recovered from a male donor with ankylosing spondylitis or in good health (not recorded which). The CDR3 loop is CASSPREAGGPPDTQYF. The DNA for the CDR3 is TGTGCCAGCAGCCCCCGAGAAGCGGGGGGGCCTCCAGATACGCAGTATTTT.